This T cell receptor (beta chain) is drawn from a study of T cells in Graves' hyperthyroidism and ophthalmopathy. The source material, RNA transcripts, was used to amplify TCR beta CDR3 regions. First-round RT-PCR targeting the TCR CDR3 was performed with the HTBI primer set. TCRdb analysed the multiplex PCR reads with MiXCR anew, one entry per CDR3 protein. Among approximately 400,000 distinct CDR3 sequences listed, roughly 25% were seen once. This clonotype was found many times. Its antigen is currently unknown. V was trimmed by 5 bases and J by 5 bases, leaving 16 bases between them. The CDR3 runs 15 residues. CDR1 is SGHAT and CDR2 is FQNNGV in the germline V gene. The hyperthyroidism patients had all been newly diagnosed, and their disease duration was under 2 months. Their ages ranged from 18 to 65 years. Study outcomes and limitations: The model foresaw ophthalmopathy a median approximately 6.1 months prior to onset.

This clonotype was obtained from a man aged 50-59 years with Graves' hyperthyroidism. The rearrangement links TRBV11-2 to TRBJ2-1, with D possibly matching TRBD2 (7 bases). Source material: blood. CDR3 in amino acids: CASSDGGGSDNEQFF. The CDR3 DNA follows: TGTGCCAGCAGCGACGGGGGCGGGAGTGACAATGAGCAGTTCTTC.